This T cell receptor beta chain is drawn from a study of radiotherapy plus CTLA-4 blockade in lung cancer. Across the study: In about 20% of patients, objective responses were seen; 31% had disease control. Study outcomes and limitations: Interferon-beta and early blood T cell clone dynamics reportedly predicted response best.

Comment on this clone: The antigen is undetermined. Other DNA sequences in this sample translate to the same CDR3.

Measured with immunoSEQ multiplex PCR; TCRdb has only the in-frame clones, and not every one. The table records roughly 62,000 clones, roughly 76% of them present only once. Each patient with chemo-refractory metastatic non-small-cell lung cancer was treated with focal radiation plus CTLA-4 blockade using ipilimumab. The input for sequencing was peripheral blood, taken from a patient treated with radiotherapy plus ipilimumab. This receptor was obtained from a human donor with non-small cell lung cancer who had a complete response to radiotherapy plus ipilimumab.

The CDR3: CASSLGYGYEQYF. CDR3 in DNA: TGTGCCAGCAGCTTAGGGTACGGCTACGAGCAGTACTTC. The rearrangement links TRBV11-2 to TRBJ2-7; D is uncertain. The CDR3 has 13 amino acids. CDR1 is SGHAT, CDR2 FQNNGV, per germline. Trimming left V 1 base short and J 3 bases short, with 7 bases between.